One T cell receptor beta chain is described in this entry. These data are taken from a study of cytomegalovirus exposure and HLA in healthy donors. Use of 60 Vbeta and 13 Jbeta primers characterized the PCR. Libraries were prepared by immunoSEQ multiplex PCR; TCRdb keeps only in-frame clonotypes and omits some of them. The data contain under 200,000 clones, more than 60% of them singletons. V lost 0 bases to trimming and J lost 8 bases, with 8 bases between them. Germline CDR1 and CDR2: SGHDN and FVKESK. The CDR3 runs 12 residues. The V and J genes are TRBV14 and TRBJ2-7; D is ambiguous. This TCR derives from a male donor in good health and CMV-seronegative. Material for sequencing was PBMCs. The DNA for the CDR3 is TGTGCCAGCAGCCAAGATCGGCGGCAGCAGTACTTC. This gives the protein CASSQDRRQQYF.